This TCR beta chain was recorded in a study of T cells in tuberculosis. General study results and limits: Smaller alpha distances in active tuberculosis partly reflected shorter CDR3-alpha lengths.

Concerning this clone itself: The antigen is not known.

Measured with immunoSEQ multiplex PCR; TCRdb has only the in-frame clones, and not every one. This sample carries tens of thousands of clones, approximately 95% of them seen once, and the ten largest clones take 3% to 4%. This CDR3 has 13 amino acids. Germline V CDR1 and CDR2: MNHEY, SMNVEV (reference sequence). V was clipped by 3 bases and J by 2 bases, with 8 bases between them. At study entry, adolescents had tuberculin skin tests and IGRA screening. On average about 100,000 T cells per donor were immunosequenced. The sequencing sample was made of PBMCs. The receptor was derived from a donor aged 10 to 29 with latent tuberculosis or without tuberculosis infection. V is TRBV27 and J is TRBJ2-7; a weak D match, TRBD1 (6 bases). The CDR3 region is CASSLGATYEQYF. The CDR3 DNA follows: TGTGCCAGCAGTTTGGGGGCGACCTACGAGCAGTACTTC.